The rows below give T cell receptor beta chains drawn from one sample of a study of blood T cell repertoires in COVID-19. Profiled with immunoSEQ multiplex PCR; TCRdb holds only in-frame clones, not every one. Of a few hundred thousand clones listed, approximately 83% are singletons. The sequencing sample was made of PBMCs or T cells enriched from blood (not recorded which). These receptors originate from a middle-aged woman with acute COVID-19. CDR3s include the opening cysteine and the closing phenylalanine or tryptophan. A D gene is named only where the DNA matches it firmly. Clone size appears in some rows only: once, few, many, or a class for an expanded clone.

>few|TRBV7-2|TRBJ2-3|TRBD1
TGTGCCAGCAGCTCGAACAGGGGGCCAGATACGCAGTATTTT
CASSSNRGPDTQYF
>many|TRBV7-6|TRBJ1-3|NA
TGTGCCAGCAGCTCTCCGGCGGAAAACTCTGGAAACACCATATATTTT
CASSSPAENSGNTIYF
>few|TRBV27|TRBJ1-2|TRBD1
TGTGCCAGCAGAGGGACAGGGGGAATGGAAAACTATGGCTACACCTTC
CASRGTGGMENYGYTF
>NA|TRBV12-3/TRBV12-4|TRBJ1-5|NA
TGTGCCAGCAGTTTAAAGGGGGATCAGCCCCAGCATTTT
CASSLKGDQPQHF
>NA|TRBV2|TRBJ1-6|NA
TGTGCCAGCAGCGCCGTTGCGGGACCATCACCCCTCCACTTT
CASSAVAGPSPLHF
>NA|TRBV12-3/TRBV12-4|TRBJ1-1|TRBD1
TGTGCCAGCAGCCCACAGGGGCGGGTTGAAGCTTTCTTT
CASSPQGRVEAFF
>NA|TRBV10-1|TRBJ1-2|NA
TGCGCCAGCAGTGAAATAGGACAGACGCTCTATGGCTACACCTTC
CASSEIGQTLYGYTF
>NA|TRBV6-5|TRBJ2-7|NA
TGTGCCAGCAGAGAGAGACTGGACTTTTACGAGCAGTACTTC
CASRERLDFYEQYF
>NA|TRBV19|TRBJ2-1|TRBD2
TGTGCCAGTAGTATGGGAGGGACCGCCAATGAGCAGTTCTTC
CASSMGGTANEQFF
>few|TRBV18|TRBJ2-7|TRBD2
TGTGCCAGCTCACGGACTAGCGGGACCTACGAGCAGTACTTC
CASSRTSGTYEQYF
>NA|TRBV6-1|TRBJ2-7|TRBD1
TGTGCCAGCAGTGAAGGGGACCGCAGGGGGTACGAGCAGTACTTC
CASSEGDRRGYEQYF
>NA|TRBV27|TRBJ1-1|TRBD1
TGTGCCAGCAGTTTATGGACAGGCATGAACACTGAAGCTTTCTTT
CASSLWTGMNTEAFF
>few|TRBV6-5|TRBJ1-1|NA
TGTGCCAGCTCTACGACTGAAGCTTTCTTT
CASSTTEAFF
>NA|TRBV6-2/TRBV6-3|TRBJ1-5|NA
TGTGCCAGCAGTTACAGAGGGAGGGCCAATCAGCCCCAGCATTTT
CASSYRGRANQPQHF
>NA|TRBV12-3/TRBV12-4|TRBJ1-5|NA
TGTGCCACCTCTACAGGGACGTATCAGCCCCAGCATTTT
CATSTGTYQPQHF
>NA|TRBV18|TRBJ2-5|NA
TGTGCCAGCTCCACTGCTTCGTCAGGGACCCAGTACTTC
CASSTASSGTQYF
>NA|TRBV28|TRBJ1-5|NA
TGTGCCAGCAGTTCCTTATCGAGTGGAGGGAATCAGCCCCAGCATTTT
CASSSLSSGGNQPQHF
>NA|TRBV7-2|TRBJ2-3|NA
TGTGCCAGCAGCTTATCACCAGGGGCAGGAACAGATACGCAGTATTTT
CASSLSPGAGTDTQYF
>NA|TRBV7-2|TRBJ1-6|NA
TGTGCCAGCAGCTTAGGGTCTATACATTCACCCCTCCACTTT
CASSLGSIHSPLHF
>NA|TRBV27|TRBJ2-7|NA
TGTGCCAGCAGGCGATACGACTATTCCTACGAGCAGTACTTC
CASRRYDYSYEQYF
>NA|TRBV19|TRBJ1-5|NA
TGTGCCAGTAGTATTGTTGGAGTTTATAGCAATCAGCCCCAGCATTTT
CASSIVGVYSNQPQHF
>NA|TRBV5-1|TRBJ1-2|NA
TGCGCCAGCAGCGTATCAGGGGCCGCCCTCTATGGCTACACCTTC
CASSVSGAALYGYTF
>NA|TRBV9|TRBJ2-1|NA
TGTGCCAGCAGCGTAAGTGGGAGTACGAACAATGAGCAGTTCTTC
CASSVSGSTNNEQFF
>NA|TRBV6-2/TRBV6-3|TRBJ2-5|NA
TGTGCCAGCAGTTGGCGGTGGCAAGAGACCCAGTACTTC
CASSWRWQETQYF
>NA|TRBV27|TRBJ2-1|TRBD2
TGTGCCAGCAGTCCATATGCTAGCGGGGTCCACAATGAGCAGTTCTTC
CASSPYASGVHNEQFF
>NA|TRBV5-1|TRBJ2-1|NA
TGCGCCAGCAGCGTTACAGGGAGCGGGCAGTTCTTC
CASSVTGSGQFF
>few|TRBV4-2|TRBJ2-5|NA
TGTGCCAGCAGCCCCCCACGCCAGGAGACCCAGTACTTC
CASSPPRQETQYF
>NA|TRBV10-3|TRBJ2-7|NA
TGTGCCATCAGTGAGGAGAGGGCCTCCGGGATACCCTACGAGCAGTACTTC
CAISEERASGIPYEQYF
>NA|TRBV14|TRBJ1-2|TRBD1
TGTGCCAGCAGCCCAACAACAGGGGTCGGCTACACCTTC
CASSPTTGVGYTF
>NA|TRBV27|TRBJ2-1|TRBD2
TGTGCCAGCAGTCCGAGGACTAGCGGGAGGGATTTAGCCTACAATGAGCAGTTCTTC
CASSPRTSGRDLAYNEQFF
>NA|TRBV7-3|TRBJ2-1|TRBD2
TGTGCCAGCAGCCGGGTCACAGGGAGGCGGACTAGCGGGAATAGCTCCTACAATGAGCAGTTCTTC
CASSRVTGRRTSGNSSYNEQFF